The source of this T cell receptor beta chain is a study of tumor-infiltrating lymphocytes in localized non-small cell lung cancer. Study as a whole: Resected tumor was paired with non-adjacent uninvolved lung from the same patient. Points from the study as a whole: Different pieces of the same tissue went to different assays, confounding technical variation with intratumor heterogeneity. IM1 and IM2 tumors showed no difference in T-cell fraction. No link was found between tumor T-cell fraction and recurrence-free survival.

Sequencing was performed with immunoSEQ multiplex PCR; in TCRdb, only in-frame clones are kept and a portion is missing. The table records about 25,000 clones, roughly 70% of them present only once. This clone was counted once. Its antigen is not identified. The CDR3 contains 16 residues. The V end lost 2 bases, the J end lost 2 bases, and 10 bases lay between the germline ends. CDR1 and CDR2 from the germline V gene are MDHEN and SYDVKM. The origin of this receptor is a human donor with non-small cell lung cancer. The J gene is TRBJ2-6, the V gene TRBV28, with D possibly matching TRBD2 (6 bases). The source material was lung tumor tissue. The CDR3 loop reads CASSLGGTAGANVLTF. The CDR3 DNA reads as TGTGCCAGCAGTTTAGGGGGGACGGCTGGGGCCAACGTCCTGACTTTC.